These 22 T cell receptor beta chains originate from one sample sequenced in a study of shared clonotypes between healthy human individuals (dated by TCRdb to 2020 to 2022). Library generation was performed with the immunoSEQ multiplex PCR assay. TCRdb holds this immuneACCESS table with in-frame rearrangements only. Some clones are missing; in checked studies, unresolved V genes explain under half, and the rest has no known cause. This sample gives a few million clones in total; about 90% of them show up just once. 0.3% to 0.4% of the sample is in the top ten clones. The source material was naive CD4+ T cells from PBMCs. In light of the paper, this sample's cell subset or site label describes: CD45RA+ positively selected. These receptors all stem from a man aged 18 to 29 in good health. Some clones in this sample may be carry-over from other donors' samples.

The rearrangement joins TRBV29-1 to TRBJ2-4; D gene uncertain. CDR3 length: 12 amino acids. Per germline, CDR1 SQVTM and CDR2 ANQGSEA. Trimming took 5 bases from V and 1 from J, leaving 6 bases between them. In DNA, the CDR3 is TGCAGCGTTCGGTTGGCCAAAAACATTCAGTACTTC. As protein: CSVRLAKNIQYF.

This sequence joins TRBV28 and TRBJ1-5; 8 positions match TRBD1. With V trimmed by 4 bases and J by 6 bases, 11 bases remained unmatched. CDR1 and CDR2 (germline): MDHEN, SYDVKM. This CDR3 is built from 16 residues. The CDR3 spells CASSSLGQGKRQPQHF. CDR3 DNA sequence: TGTGCCAGCAGTTCCCTCGGACAGGGCAAGCGTCAGCCCCAGCATTTT.

The chain has TRBV9 and TRBJ1-1, with a possible D match to TRBD1 (5 bases). From germline, CDR1 is SGDLS and CDR2 YYNGEE. V was shortened by 2 bases and J by 0 bases, with 17 bases between the two germline ends. CDR3 length: 17 amino acids. The CDR3 nucleotides are TGTGCCAGCAGCGTCCACGACAGCAGCCGTATGAACACTGAAGCTTTCTTT. This codes for CASSVHDSSRMNTEAFF.

The chain recombines TRBV30 with TRBJ2-2; D call uncertain. The germline gives CDR1 GTSNPN, CDR2 SVGIG (reference sequence). The CDR3 covers 13 residues. Trimming pared 2 bases from V and 5 bases from J, leaving 9 bases between. The CDR3 DNA is TGTGCCTGGAGTTTCAGGCGGACCGGGGAGCTGTTTTTT. Translation gives CAWSFRRTGELFF. Full variable domain (missing parts from reference TRBV30 and TRBJ2-2): SQTIHQWPATLVQPVGSPLSLECTVEGTSNPNLYWYRQAAGRGLQLLFYSVGIGQISSEVPQNLSASRPQDRQFILSSKKLLLSDSGFYLCAWSFRRTGELFFGEGSRLTVL.

V gene TRBV18 combines with J gene TRBJ1-5; a possible D gene is TRBD1 (6 bases). The V end was cut by 6 bases, the J end by 2 bases, with 14 bases between. The CDR3 spans 15 residues. Germline values: CDR1 KGHSH, CDR2 LQKENI. The CDR3 loop reads CASSEYGTRNQPQHF. In DNA, the CDR3 is TGTGCCAGCTCCGAATACGGGACACGCAATCAGCCCCAGCATTTT.

The chain carries TRBV7-2 and TRBJ2-7; the D gene is possibly TRBD1 (5 bases). This CDR3 has 16 amino acids. Trimming removed 1 base from V and 2 bases from J, with 15 bases in between. CDR1 and CDR2 from the germline V gene are SGHTA and FQGNSA. The CDR3 reads CASSLDARQRTYEQYF. CDR3 bases: TGTGCCAGCAGCTTAGACGCAAGACAGCGAACCTACGAGCAGTACTTC.

V gene TRBV7-2 combines with J gene TRBJ2-3; 8 nucleotides line up with TRBD2. V dropped 6 bases and J dropped 3; count of bases not matched to a gene: 14. The CDR3 is 17 amino acids. Looked up from germline, CDR1 is SGHTA and CDR2 is FQGNSA. CDR3 DNA: TGTGCCAGCAGTCGGCCTGCGACTAGCGAATATACAGATACGCAGTATTTT. Its protein product is CASSRPATSEYTDTQYF.

V is TRBV7-2 and J is TRBJ1-1; 7 bases line up with TRBD1. CDR1 SGHTA and CDR2 FQGNSA come from the germline V gene. The CDR3 consists of 16 residues. J was trimmed by 1 base and V by 6 bases; bases with no gene match: 11. The CDR3 loop reads CASSTLPTGANTEAFF. CDR3 DNA: TGTGCCAGCAGTACCCTCCCTACAGGGGCGAACACTGAAGCTTTCTTT.

This chain connects TRBV11-3 to TRBJ2-5, with TRBD2 matching 10 bases. V trimming: 5 bases; J trimming: 1 base; junction bases outside the gene matches: 7. This CDR3 has 16 amino acids. CDR1 and CDR2 (germline): SGHNT, YENEEA. The CDR3 loop is CASSLGLAASQETQYF. CDR3 nucleotides: TGTGCCAGCAGCCTCGGACTAGCGGCAAGCCAAGAGACCCAGTACTTC.

This clone came up once. The chain couples TRBV30 to TRBJ2-1, with D perhaps being TRBD1 or TRBD2 (5 bases each). Germline CDR1 is GTSNPN and CDR2 is SVGIG (reference sequence). The V gene lost 1 base and the J gene lost 8 bases, with 9 bases spanning the gap. CDR3 size: 12 residues. CDR3: CAWSDQGDEQFF. The DNA of the CDR3 is TGTGCCTGGAGTGATCAGGGAGATGAGCAGTTCTTC.

With respect to this clone: Distinct nucleotide sequences in the sample also encode this CDR3. The chain combines TRBV7-2 with TRBJ1-3; D not certain. CDR3 size: 15 residues. CDR1 and CDR2 (germline): SGHTA, FQGNSA. Trimming took 1 base from V and 0 from J, leaving 7 bases between them. CDR3 nucleotide sequence: TGTGCCAGCAGCTTAGGACGGATCTCTGGAAACACCATATATTTT. It is translated as CASSLGRISGNTIYF.

The J gene is TRBJ2-3, the V gene TRBV9; 7 bases line up with TRBD2. Per germline, CDR1 SGDLS and CDR2 YYNGEE. There are 14 residues in the CDR3. V was pared by 3 bases and J by 3 bases, with 4 bases of the junction left unmatched. The CDR3 loop reads CASSERGGTDTQYF. The CDR3, as DNA: TGTGCCAGCAGCGAGCGCGGGGGAACAGATACGCAGTATTTT.

The CDR3 DNA sequence: TGCGCCAGCAGCCCCCCGGGACTAGCGGGATCTCACATCGGGGAGCTGTTTTTT. This translates into CASSPPGLAGSHIGELFF. This chain links TRBV5-1 with TRBJ2-2; 13 bases line up with TRBD2. V shed 4 bases and J 7 bases; nucleotides not matched to a gene: 13. There are 18 residues in the CDR3. From germline, CDR1 is SGHRS and CDR2 YFSETQ.

The V and J genes are TRBV10-3 and TRBJ2-7, with D perhaps TRBD2 (7 bases). Trimming cost V 6 bases and J 2 bases, with 17 bases left between them. From germline, CDR1 is ENHRY and CDR2 SYGVKD. The CDR3 length is 15 residues. The CDR3 region is CAIRGASGSAYEQYF. In DNA, the CDR3 is TGTGCCATCAGGGGGGCTAGCGGCTCTGCCTACGAGCAGTACTTC.

This chain links TRBV5-6 with TRBJ2-3; D possibly uses TRBD1 or TRBD2 (6 bases each). V lost 3 bases and J lost 1, with 12 bases in between. The CDR3 covers 15 residues. CDR1 is SGHDT and CDR2 is YYEEEE in the germline V gene. The CDR3 loop is CASSWRGSGTDTQYF. Written as DNA, the CDR3 is TGTGCCAGCAGCTGGAGGGGGAGTGGCACAGATACGCAGTATTTT. Full variable domain (outside the CDR3, taken from reference TRBV5-6 and TRBJ2-3): DAGVTQSPTHLIKTRGQQVTLRCSPKSGHDTVSWYQQALGQGPQFIFQYYEEEERQRGNFPDRFSGHQFPNYSSELNVNALLLGDSALYLCASSWRGSGTDTQYFGPGTRLTVL.

The chain employs TRBV5-1 and TRBJ2-1; the D is unclear. Trimming pared 5 bases from V and 3 bases from J, leaving 12 bases between. The CDR3 has 14 amino acids. Per germline, CDR1 SGHRS and CDR2 YFSETQ. This CDR3 is CASSLAQIYNEQFF. Written as DNA, the CDR3 is TGCGCCAGCAGTTTAGCACAGATCTACAATGAGCAGTTCTTC.

The J gene is TRBJ2-3, the V gene TRBV4-3; a possible D gene is TRBD2 (6 bases). Trimming pared 2 bases from V and 0 bases from J, leaving 15 bases between. There are 17 residues in the CDR3. Germline CDR1 is LGHNA and CDR2 is YSLEER. The CDR3 DNA reads as TGCGCCAGCAGCCAATCCGGCCCGGGGACTAGCACAGATACGCAGTATTTT. Translated, it gives CASSQSGPGTSTDTQYF.

The V and J genes are TRBV6-5 and TRBJ1-6, with D tentatively TRBD1 (6 bases). The CDR3 totals 15 residues. Germline V CDR1 and CDR2: MNHEY, SVGAGI. Between the trimmed V and J ends, which lost 0 bases and 11 bases, there was a span of 14 bases. CDR3 nucleotides: TGTGCCAGCAGTTACTCGGTCAGGGGAAGGACACCCCTCCACTTT. As protein: CASSYSVRGRTPLHF.

The V and J genes are TRBV4-1 and TRBJ1-1; D unresolved. V was cut by 3 bases and J by 1 base, with 12 bases left in between. The germline CDR1 and CDR2 sequences are MGHRA and YSYEKL. This CDR3 is built from 15 residues. For the CDR3, the DNA is TGCGCCAGCAGCCAGGCCGGTCGACGGAACACTGAAGCTTTCTTT. Protein sequence: CASSQAGRRNTEAFF.

This chain joins TRBV6-5 and TRBJ1-1; a possible D gene is TRBD1 (5 bases). This CDR3 has 15 residues. CDR1 is MNHEY and CDR2 is SVGAGI in the germline V gene. With 2 bases removed from V and 4 bases from J, the gap between germline ends came to 14 bases. The CDR3 sequence is CASSYMEAGGTEAFF. CDR3 nucleotide sequence: TGTGCCAGCAGTTACATGGAAGCGGGGGGCACTGAAGCTTTCTTT.

The V gene is TRBV27, the J gene TRBJ1-1, with D possibly matching TRBD1 (5 bases). This CDR3 is 13 amino acids long. Germline CDR1 is MNHEY and CDR2 is SMNVEV (reference sequence). V lost 1 base, J lost 3 bases, and 6 bases lay in between. This CDR3 is CASSLWGYTEAFF. In nucleotides, the CDR3 is TGTGCCAGCAGTTTATGGGGGTACACTGAAGCTTTCTTT.

This sequence joins TRBV23-1 and TRBJ2-7; no definite D call. TRBV23-1 is an ORF; its function is uncertain. The CDR3 has 15 amino acids. Between the trimmed V and J ends, which lost 6 bases and 7 bases, there was a span of 22 bases. The CDR3 loop is CASSQPSRSLLEQYF. The CDR3 nucleotides are TGCGCCAGCAGCCAACCCTCGCGGAGTCTGCTGGAGCAGTACTTC.